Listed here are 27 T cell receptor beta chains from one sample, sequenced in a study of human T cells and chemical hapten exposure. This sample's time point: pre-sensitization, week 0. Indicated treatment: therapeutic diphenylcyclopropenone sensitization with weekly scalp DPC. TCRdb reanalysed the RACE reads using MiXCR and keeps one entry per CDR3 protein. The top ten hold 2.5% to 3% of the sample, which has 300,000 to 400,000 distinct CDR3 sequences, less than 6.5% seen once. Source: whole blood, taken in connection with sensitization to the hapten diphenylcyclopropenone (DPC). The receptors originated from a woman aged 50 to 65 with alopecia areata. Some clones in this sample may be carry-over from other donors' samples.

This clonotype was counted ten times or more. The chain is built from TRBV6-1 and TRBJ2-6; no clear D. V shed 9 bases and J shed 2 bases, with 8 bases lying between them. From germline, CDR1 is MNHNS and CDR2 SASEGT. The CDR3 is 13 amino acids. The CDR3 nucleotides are TGTGCCAGTATCGGTACTGGGGCCAACGTCCTGACTTTC. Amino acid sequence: CASIGTGANVLTF.

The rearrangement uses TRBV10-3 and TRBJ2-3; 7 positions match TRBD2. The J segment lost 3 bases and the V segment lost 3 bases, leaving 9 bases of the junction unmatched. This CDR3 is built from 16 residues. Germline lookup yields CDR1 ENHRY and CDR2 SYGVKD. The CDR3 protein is CAISEGGAGRTDTQYF. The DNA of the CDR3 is TGTGCCATCAGTGAAGGAGGAGCGGGAAGAACAGATACGCAGTATTTT.

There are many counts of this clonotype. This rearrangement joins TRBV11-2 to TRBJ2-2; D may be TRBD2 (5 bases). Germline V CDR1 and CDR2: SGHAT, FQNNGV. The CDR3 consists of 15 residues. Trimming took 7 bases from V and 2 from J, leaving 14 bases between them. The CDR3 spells CASMAGRINTGELFF. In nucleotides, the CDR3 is TGTGCCAGCATGGCGGGCAGAATTAACACCGGGGAGCTGTTTTTT.

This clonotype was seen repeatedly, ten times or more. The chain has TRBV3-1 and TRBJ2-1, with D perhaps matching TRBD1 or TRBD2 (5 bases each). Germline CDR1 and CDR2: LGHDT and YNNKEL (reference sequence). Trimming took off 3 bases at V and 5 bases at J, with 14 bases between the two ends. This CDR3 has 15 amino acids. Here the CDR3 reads CASSQRGQRNNEQFF. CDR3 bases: TGTGCCAGCAGCCAGAGGGGCCAGCGGAACAATGAGCAGTTCTTC.

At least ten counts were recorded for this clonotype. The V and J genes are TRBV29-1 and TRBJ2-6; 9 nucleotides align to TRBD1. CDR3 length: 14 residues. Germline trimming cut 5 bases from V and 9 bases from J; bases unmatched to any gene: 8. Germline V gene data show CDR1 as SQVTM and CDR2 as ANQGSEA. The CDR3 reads CSVYGQGMGNVLTF. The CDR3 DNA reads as TGCAGCGTTTACGGACAGGGGATGGGCAACGTCCTGACTTTC.

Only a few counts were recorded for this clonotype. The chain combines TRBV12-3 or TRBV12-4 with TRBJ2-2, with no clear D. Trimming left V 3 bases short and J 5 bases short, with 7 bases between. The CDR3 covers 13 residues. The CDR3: CASSFSDTGELFF. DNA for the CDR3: TGTGCCAGCAGTTTTTCAGATACCGGGGAGCTGTTTTTT.

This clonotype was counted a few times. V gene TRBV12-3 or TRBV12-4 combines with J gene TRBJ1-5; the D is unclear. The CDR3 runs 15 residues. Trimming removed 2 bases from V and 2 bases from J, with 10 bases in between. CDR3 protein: CASSLFPDGNQPQHF. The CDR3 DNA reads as TGTGCCAGCAGTTTATTCCCGGACGGCAATCAGCCCCAGCATTTT.

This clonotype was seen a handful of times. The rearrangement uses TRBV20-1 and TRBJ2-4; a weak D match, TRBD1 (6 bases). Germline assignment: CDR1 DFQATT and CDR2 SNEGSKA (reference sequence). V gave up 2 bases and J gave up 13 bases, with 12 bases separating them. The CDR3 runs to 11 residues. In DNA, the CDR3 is TGCAGTGCTAGATCCCCGGGACACCAGTACTTC. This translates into CSARSPGHQYF.

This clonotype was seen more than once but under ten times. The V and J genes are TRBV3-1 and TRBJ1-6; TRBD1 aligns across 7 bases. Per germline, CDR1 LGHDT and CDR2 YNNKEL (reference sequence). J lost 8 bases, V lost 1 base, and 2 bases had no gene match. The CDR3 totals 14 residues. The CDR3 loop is CASSQGQGHSPLHF. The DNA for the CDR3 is TGTGCCAGCAGCCAAGGACAGGGCCATTCACCCCTCCACTTT.

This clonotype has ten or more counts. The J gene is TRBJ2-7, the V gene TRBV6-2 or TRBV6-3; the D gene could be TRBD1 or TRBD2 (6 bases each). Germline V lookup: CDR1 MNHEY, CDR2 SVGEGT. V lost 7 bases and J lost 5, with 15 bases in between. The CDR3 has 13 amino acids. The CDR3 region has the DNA TGTGCCAGCACGACTGGGGGGCTTCACGAGCAGTACTTC. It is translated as CASTTGGLHEQYF.

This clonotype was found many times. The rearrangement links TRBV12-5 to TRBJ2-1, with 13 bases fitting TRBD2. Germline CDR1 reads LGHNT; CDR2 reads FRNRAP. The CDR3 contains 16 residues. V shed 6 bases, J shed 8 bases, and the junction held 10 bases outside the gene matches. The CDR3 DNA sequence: TGTGCTAGTGGCCCCGCCGGGACTAGCGGGATTTATGAGCAGTTCTTC. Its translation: CASGPAGTSGIYEQFF. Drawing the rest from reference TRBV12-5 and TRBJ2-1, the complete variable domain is DARVTQTPRHKVTEMGQEVTMRCQPILGHNTVFWYRQTMMQGLELLAYFRNRAPLDDSGMPKDRFSAEMPDATLATLKIQPSEPRDSAVYFCASGPAGTSGIYEQFFGPGTRLTVL.

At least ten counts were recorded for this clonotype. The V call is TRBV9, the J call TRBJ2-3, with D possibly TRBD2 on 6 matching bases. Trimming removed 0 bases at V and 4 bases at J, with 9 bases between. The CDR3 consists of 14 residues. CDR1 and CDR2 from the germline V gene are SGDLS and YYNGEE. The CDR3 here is CASSVAGSADTQYF. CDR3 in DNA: TGTGCCAGCAGCGTAGCCGGGAGCGCAGATACGCAGTATTTT.

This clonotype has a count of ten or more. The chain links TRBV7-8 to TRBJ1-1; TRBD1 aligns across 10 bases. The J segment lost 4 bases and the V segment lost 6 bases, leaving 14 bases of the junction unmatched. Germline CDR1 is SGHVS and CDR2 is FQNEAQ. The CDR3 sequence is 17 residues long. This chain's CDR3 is CASRQGDRGRMGTEAFF. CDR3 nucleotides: TGTGCCAGCAGACAGGGGGACAGGGGTAGAATGGGCACTGAAGCTTTCTTT.

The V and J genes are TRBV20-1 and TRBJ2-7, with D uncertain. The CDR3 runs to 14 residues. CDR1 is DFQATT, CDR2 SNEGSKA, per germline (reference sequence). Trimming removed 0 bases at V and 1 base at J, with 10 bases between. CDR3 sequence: CSARDRWQSYEQYF. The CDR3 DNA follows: TGCAGTGCTAGAGATCGGTGGCAGTCCTACGAGCAGTACTTC.

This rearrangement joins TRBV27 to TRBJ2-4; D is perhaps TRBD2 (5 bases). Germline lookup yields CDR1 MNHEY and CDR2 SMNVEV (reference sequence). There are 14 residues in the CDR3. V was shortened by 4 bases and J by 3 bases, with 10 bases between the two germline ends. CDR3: CASSSRRDKNIQYF. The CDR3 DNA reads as TGTGCCAGCAGTTCGCGCCGGGACAAAAACATTCAGTACTTC.

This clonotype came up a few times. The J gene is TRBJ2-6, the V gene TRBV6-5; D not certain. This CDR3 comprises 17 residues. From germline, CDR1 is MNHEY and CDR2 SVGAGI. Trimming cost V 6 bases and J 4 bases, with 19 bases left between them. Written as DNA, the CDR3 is TGTGCCAGCAGGATCTCCGGTACCACCTCCGGGGCCAACGTCCTGACTTTC. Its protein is CASRISGTTSGANVLTF.

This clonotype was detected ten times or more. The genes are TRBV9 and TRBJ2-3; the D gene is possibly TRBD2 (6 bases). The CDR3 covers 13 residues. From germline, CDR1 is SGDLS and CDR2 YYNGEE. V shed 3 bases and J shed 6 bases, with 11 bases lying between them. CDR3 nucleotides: TGTGCCAGCAGCGCGGGACTTCCGGATACGCAGTATTTT. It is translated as CASSAGLPDTQYF. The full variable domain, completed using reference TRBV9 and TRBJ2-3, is DSGVTQTPKHLITATGQRVTLRCSPRSGDLSVYWYQQSLDQGLQFLIQYYNGEERAKGNILERFSAQQFPDLHSELNLSSLELGDSALYFCASSAGLPDTQYFGPGTRLTVL.

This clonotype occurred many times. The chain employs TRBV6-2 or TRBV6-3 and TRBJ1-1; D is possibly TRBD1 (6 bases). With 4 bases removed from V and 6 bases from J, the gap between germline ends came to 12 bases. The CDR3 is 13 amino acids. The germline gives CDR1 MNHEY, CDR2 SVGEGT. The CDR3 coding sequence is TGTGCCAGCAGTTCGGTAAGGGGGTCTGAAGCTTTCTTT. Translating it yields CASSSVRGSEAFF.

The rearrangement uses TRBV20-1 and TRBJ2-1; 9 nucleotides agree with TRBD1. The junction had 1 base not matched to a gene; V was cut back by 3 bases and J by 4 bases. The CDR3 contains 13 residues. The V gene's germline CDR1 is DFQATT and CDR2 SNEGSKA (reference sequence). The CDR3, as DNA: TGCAGTGCTAGGGGACAGGGATACAATGAGCAGTTCTTC. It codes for CSARGQGYNEQFF.

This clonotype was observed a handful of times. Here the CDR3 DNA reads TGTGCCAGCAGCTTGGCCCTTGGTGCCTACGAGCAGTACTTC. Protein product: CASSLALGAYEQYF. V is TRBV5-6 and J is TRBJ2-7; D remains ambiguous. This CDR3 has 14 amino acids. Germline V lookup: CDR1 SGHDT, CDR2 YYEEEE. V lost 0 bases to trimming and J lost 2 bases, with 9 bases between them.

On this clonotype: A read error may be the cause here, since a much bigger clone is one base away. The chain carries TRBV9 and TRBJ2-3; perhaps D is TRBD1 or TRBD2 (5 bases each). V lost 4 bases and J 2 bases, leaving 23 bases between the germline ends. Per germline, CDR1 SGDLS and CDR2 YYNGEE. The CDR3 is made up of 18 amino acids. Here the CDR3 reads CASSSTWGRSLFTDTQYF. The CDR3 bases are TGTGCCAGCAGCTCTACGTGGGGGAGAAGTTTGTTCACAGATACGCAGTATTTT. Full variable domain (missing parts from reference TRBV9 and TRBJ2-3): DSGVTQTPKHLITATGQRVTLRCSPRSGDLSVYWYQQSLDQGLQFLIQYYNGEERAKGNILERFSAQQFPDLHSELNLSSLELGDSALYFCASSSTWGRSLFTDTQYFGPGTRLTVL.

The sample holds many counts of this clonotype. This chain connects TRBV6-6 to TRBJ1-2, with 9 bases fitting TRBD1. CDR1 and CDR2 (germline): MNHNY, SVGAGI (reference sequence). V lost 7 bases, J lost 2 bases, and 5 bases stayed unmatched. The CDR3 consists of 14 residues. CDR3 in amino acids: CASIYGQGNYGYTF. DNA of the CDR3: TGTGCCAGCATCTATGGACAGGGGAACTATGGCTACACCTTC.

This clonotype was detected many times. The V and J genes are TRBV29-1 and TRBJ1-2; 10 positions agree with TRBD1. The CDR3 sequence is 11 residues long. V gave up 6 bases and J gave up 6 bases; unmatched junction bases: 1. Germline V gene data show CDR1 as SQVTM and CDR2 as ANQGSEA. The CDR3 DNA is TGCAGCGTGACAGGGGGCGATGGCTACACCTTC. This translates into CSVTGGDGYTF.

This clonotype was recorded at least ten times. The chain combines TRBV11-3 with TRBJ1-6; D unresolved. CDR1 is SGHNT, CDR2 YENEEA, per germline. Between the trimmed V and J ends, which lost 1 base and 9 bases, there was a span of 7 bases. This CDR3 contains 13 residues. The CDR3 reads CASSLGLGSPLHF. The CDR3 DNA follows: TGTGCCAGCAGCTTAGGCTTGGGTTCACCCCTCCACTTT.

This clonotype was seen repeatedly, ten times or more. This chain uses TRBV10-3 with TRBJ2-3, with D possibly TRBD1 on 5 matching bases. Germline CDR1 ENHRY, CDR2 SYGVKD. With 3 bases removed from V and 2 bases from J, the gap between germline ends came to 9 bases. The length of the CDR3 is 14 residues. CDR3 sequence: CAISDQGVTDTQYF. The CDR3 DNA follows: TGTGCCATCAGTGACCAAGGGGTCACAGATACGCAGTATTTT.

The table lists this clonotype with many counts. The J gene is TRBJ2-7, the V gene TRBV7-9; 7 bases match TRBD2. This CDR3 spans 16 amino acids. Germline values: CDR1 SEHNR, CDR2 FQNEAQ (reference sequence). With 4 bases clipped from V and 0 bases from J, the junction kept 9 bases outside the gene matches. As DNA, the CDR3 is TGTGCCAGCAGCTCCCGGGAAGCGGGGAGCTCCTACGAGCAGTACTTC. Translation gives CASSSREAGSSYEQYF. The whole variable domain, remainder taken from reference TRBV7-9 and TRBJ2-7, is DTGVSQNPRHKITKRGQNVTFRCDPISEHNRLYWYRQTLGQGPEFLTYFQNEAQLEKSRLLSDRFSAERPKGSFSTLEIQRTEQGDSAMYLCASSSREAGSSYEQYFGPGTRLTVT.

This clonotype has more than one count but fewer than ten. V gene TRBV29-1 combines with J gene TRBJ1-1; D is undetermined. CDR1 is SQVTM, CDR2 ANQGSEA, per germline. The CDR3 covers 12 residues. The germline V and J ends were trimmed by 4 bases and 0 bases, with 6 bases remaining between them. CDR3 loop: CSVARLNTEAFF. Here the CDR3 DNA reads TGCAGCGTTGCCCGGTTGAACACTGAAGCTTTCTTT.